The table lists the clone carrying this TCR beta chain with many counts. The antigen remains unidentified. This entry is derived from a study of molecular identifiers for immune sequencing clone quantification. Whole-study context: Replicate RNA came from about 20,000 or 100,000 naive CD8 cells and was split five ways, and four parts were sequenced. Study results and limitations: Detection of one spiked Jurkat cell's TCR RNA reportedly worked in more than 850,000 naive cells.

The sorting of naive CD8 T cells used the CD8+CD4-CCR7+CD45RA+ phenotype. Making the bulk TCR libraries relied on previously described methods and listed TCR primers. TCRdb reanalysed the PCR reads using MiXCR and keeps one entry per CDR3 protein. The table has 80,000 to 95,000 distinct CDR3 sequences, 15% to 20% seen once. The TCR comes from a human donor in good health. Some libraries in this study had Jurkat cell RNA spiked in. The material sequenced was naive CD8+ T cells from blood, with Jurkat cell RNA spiked in. Subset of the sample: FACS-sorted CD8+CD4-CCR7+CD45RA+ naive T cells.

The CDR3 reads CASRSSRATQWNTEAFF. CDR3 nucleotides: TGTGCCAGCAGATCATCCCGGGCCACGCAGTGGAACACTGAAGCTTTCTTT. The chain links TRBV6-2 or TRBV6-3 to TRBJ1-1; no definite D call. The CDR3 contains 17 residues. CDR1 is MNHEY and CDR2 is SVGEGT in the germline V gene. The germline V and J ends were trimmed by 6 bases and 1 base, with 21 bases remaining between them.